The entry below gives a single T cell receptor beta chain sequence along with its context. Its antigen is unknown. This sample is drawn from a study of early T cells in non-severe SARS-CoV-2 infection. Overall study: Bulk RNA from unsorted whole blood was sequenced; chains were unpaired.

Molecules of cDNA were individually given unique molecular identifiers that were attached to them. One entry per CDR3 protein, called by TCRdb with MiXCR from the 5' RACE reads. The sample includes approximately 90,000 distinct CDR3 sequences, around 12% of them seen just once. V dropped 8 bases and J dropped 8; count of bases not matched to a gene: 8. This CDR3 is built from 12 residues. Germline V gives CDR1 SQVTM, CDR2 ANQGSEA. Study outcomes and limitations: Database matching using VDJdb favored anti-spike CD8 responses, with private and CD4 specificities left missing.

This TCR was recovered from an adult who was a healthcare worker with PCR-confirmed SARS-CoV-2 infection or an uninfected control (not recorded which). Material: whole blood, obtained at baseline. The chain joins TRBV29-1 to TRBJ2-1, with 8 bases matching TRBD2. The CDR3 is CSIAGGTDEQFF. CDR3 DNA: TGCAGCATCGCGGGGGGTACGGATGAGCAGTTCTTC.